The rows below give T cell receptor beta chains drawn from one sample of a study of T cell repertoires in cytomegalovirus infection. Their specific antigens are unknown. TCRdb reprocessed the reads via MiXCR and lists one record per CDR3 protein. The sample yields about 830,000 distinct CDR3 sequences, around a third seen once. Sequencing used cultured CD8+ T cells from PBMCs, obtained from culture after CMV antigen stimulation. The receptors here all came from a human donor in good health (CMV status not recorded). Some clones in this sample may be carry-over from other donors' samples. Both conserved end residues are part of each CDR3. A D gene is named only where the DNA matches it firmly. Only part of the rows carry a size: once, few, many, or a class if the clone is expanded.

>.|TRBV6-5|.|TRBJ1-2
CASSYSWAGGGNYGYTF
TGTGCCAGCAGTTACTCTTGGGCAGGAGGAGGGAACTATGGCTACACCTTC
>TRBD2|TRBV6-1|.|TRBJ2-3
CASSEVGLAGADTQYF
TGTGCCAGCAGTGAAGTTGGACTAGCGGGGGCAGATACGCAGTATTTT
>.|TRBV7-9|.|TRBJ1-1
CASSPLEARSNTEAFF
TGTGCCAGCAGCCCCCTCGAGGCAAGGTCGAACACTGAAGCTTTCTTT
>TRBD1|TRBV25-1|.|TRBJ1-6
CASIPRTGNSPLHF
TGTGCCAGCATCCCCCGGACAGGGAATTCACCCCTCCACTTT
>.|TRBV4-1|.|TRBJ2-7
CASSQEPYEQYF
TGCGCCAGCAGCCAAGAGCCGTACGAGCAGTACTTC
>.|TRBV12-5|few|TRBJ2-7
CASGFQGSIYEQYF
TGTGCTAGTGGTTTTCAGGGGTCAATATACGAGCAGTACTTC
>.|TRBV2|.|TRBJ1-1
CASSGRGFTEAFF
TGTGCCAGCAGTGGTAGGGGGTTTACTGAAGCTTTCTTT
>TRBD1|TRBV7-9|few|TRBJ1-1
CASSLDGTGRTEAFF
TGTGCCAGCAGCTTAGATGGGACAGGGCGGACTGAAGCTTTCTTT
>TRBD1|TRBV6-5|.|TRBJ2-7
CASRTGAEQYF
TGTGCCAGCCGGACAGGGGCCGAGCAGTACTTC
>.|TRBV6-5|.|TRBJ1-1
CASSYTTGTEAFF
TGTGCCAGCAGTTACACCACCGGCACTGAAGCTTTCTTT
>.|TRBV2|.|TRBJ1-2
CASYWGDGYTF
TGTGCCAGCTATTGGGGGGATGGCTACACCTTC
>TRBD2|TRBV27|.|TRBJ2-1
CASVRAGGPSEQFF
TGTGCCAGCGTGCGAGCGGGGGGGCCTAGTGAGCAGTTCTTC
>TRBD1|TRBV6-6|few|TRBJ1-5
CASSYPGQGGQPQHF
TGTGCCAGCAGTTATCCTGGACAGGGAGGACAGCCCCAGCATTTT
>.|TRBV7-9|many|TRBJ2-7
CASTRRSYEQYF
TGTGCCAGCACCCGAAGGTCCTACGAGCAGTACTTC
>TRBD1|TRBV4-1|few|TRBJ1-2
CASSQGPGQGNYGYTF
TGCGCCAGCAGCCAAGGCCCGGGACAGGGGAACTATGGCTACACCTTC
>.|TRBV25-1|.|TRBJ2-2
CASSEWTSGELFF
TGTGCCAGCAGTGAATGGACGTCCGGGGAGCTGTTTTTT
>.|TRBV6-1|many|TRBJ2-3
CASSEYNARSLTDTQYF
TGTGCCAGCAGTGAATACAACGCCCGTTCCCTCACAGATACGCAGTATTTT
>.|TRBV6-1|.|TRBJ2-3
CASSIAEGLADTQYF
TGTGCCAGCAGTATAGCGGAGGGATTGGCAGATACGCAGTATTTT
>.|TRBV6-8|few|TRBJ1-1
CATKGWGDTEAFF
TGTGCCACCAAGGGGTGGGGGGACACTGAAGCTTTCTTT